Below, 27 T cell receptor beta chains from the same sample are listed, as sequenced in a study of control samples from healthy donors and cancer patients (dated by TCRdb to 2019 to 2021). Libraries came from the immunoSEQ multiplex PCR assay. The table was pulled from immuneACCESS by TCRdb, which kept in-frame rearrangements only. Such tables lose some clones; where checked, under half of the loss comes from unresolved V genes, and the rest has no known cause. Counted in this sample were fewer than 200,000 clones; about 93% of them appeared once. The ten largest account for roughly 4.3% of the sample. Specimen: blood. These receptors were collected from a woman aged 60-70 years in good health.

This rearrangement joins TRBV3-1 (or the pseudogene TRBV3-2) to TRBJ2-3, with TRBD2 matching 10 bases. CDR3 size: 15 residues. In germline, CDR1 is LGHDT, CDR2 YNNKEL (reference sequence). The J segment lost 6 bases and the V segment lost 1 base, leaving 4 bases of the junction unmatched. As DNA, the CDR3 is TGTGCCAGCAGCCAAGCAGCGGGGGGGCTGGATACGCAGTATTTT. Translated, it gives CASSQAAGGLDTQYF.

The rearrangement links TRBV20-1 to TRBJ2-7; D perhaps matches TRBD2 (6 bases). The germline V gene has CDR1 DFQATT and CDR2 SNEGSKA (reference sequence). Trimming stripped 3 bases from V and 0 bases from J, with 12 bases between. The CDR3 consists of 14 residues. The CDR3 sequence is CSASPAGSSYEQYF. CDR3 nucleotide sequence: TGCAGTGCTAGTCCGGCGGGATCCTCCTACGAGCAGTACTTC.

This clone was seen a single time. V usage is TRBV24-1 and J usage is TRBJ1-2; D is unclear. Looked up from germline, CDR1 is KGHDR and CDR2 is SFDVKD. This CDR3 is built from 16 residues. V was pared by 1 base and J by 6 bases, with 17 bases between. The CDR3 DNA follows: TGTGCCACCAGTGATTTTTTAAGGGCGATCTGTCATGGCTACACCTTC. Translation: CATSDFLRAICHGYTF.

The chain is built from TRBV18 and TRBJ1-1; D gene unclear. The CDR3 has 14 residues. The germline V gene has CDR1 KGHSH and CDR2 LQKENI. V was shortened by 4 bases and J by 2 bases, with 11 bases between the two germline ends. The DNA of the CDR3 is TGTGCCAGCTCACAGGACGGGTTAAACACTGAAGCTTTCTTT. Its protein product is CASSQDGLNTEAFF.

This clone was seen just once. The chain joins TRBV7-2 to TRBJ2-7; D call uncertain. Trimming removed 1 base from V and 3 bases from J, with 4 bases in between. Germline CDR1 reads SGHTA; CDR2 reads FQGNSA. The CDR3 extends over 12 amino acids. CDR3 sequence: CASSLVDYEQYF. Written as DNA, the CDR3 is TGTGCCAGCAGCTTAGTGGACTACGAGCAGTACTTC.

About this clone: The same CDR3 arises from other DNA sequences in this sample as well. The chain combines TRBV7-9 with TRBJ1-1, with D perhaps matching TRBD1 (5 bases). Germline CDR1 SEHNR, CDR2 FQNEAQ (reference sequence). V was pared by 3 bases and J by 4 bases, with 9 bases between. This CDR3 is 13 amino acids long. CDR3 protein: CASSFGGGTEAFF. The CDR3 bases are TGTGCCAGCAGCTTTGGGGGTGGCACTGAAGCTTTCTTT.

The chain recombines TRBV12-3 or TRBV12-4 with TRBJ1-1; D not certain. V was pared by 2 bases and J by 1 base, with 5 bases between. The CDR3 length is 13 residues. As DNA, the CDR3 is TGTGCCAGCAGTTTATTAAGGAACACTGAAGCTTTCTTT. Protein: CASSLLRNTEAFF.

The chain is built from TRBV2 and TRBJ1-6; 10 nucleotides match TRBD1. This CDR3 is built from 14 residues. The junction had 1 base not matched to a gene; V was cut back by 4 bases and J by 7 bases. Germline lookup yields CDR1 SNHLY and CDR2 FYNNEI. The CDR3 DNA sequence: TGTGCCAGCAGTGGACAGGGGGCCAATTCACCCCTCCACTTT. Translation gives CASSGQGANSPLHF.

This chain uses TRBV6-5 with TRBJ2-1; D may be TRBD1 (6 bases). Looked up from germline, CDR1 is MNHEY and CDR2 is SVGAGI. CDR3 length: 15 amino acids. Trimming removed 8 bases from V and 0 bases from J, with 14 bases in between. The CDR3 reads CASHRTGSSYNEQFF. In DNA form, the CDR3 reads TGTGCCAGCCATCGAACAGGGAGCTCCTACAATGAGCAGTTCTTC.

CDR3 loop: CASRGGASEQFF. CDR3 coding DNA: TGTGCCAGCAGGGGAGGGGCTAGCGAGCAGTTCTTC. This chain uses TRBV11-2 with TRBJ2-1; 7 bases align to TRBD2. The germline V gene encodes CDR1 SGHAT and CDR2 FQNNGV. This CDR3 has 12 residues. Germline trimming cut 6 bases from V and 10 bases from J; bases unmatched to any gene: 6.

This clone came up once. V and J are TRBV30 and TRBJ2-7; the D gene is possibly TRBD1 (5 bases). The germline V gene encodes CDR1 GTSNPN and CDR2 SVGIG (reference sequence). The ends were cut back, 2 bases at V and 2 bases at J, with 16 bases in the middle. CDR3 length: 15 residues. The CDR3 region is CAWSNSQGRAYEQYF. In DNA form, the CDR3 reads TGTGCCTGGAGTAATAGTCAGGGTAGGGCCTACGAGCAGTACTTC.

CDR3 sequence: CASSLAGISLSGPQHF. The CDR3 region has the DNA TGTGCCAGCAGCTTGGCCGGGATATCCCTATCCGGGCCCCAGCATTTT. The rearrangement joins TRBV5-6 to TRBJ1-5; no firm D call. Trimming cost V 0 bases and J 9 bases, with 19 bases left between them. Germline assignment: CDR1 SGHDT and CDR2 YYEEEE. This CDR3 has 16 amino acids.

This chain uses TRBV18 with TRBJ1-3; 9 nucleotides line up with TRBD1. After removal of 5 bases from V and 1 base from J, the junction contained 6 bases not matched to a gene. The CDR3 consists of 16 residues. Germline V gives CDR1 KGHSH, CDR2 LQKENI. The CDR3 sequence is CASSSGQGRSGNTIYF. The CDR3 DNA reads TGTGCCAGCTCATCCGGACAGGGGAGATCTGGAAACACCATATATTTT.

This clone was observed once. This rearrangement joins TRBV30 to TRBJ2-3; possible D gene TRBD1, 5 bases. Trimming left V 7 bases short and J 0 bases short, with 11 bases between. The CDR3 is 13 residues long. Germline CDR1 and CDR2: GTSNPN and SVGIG (reference sequence). The CDR3 here is CALTEISTDTQYF. As DNA, the CDR3 is TGTGCCTTGACAGAGATTAGCACAGATACGCAGTATTTT.

V is TRBV19 and J is TRBJ1-1; D remains unclear. The germline V gene encodes CDR1 LNHDA and CDR2 SQIVND (reference sequence). V lost 5 bases to trimming and J lost 0 bases, with 4 bases between them. The CDR3 is 12 amino acids. The CDR3 loop reads CASSRVNTEAFF. CDR3 DNA sequence: TGTGCCAGTAGTCGGGTGAACACTGAAGCTTTCTTT. Combining the CDR3 with reference TRBV19 and TRBJ1-1 gives the whole variable domain DGGITQSPKYLFRKEGQNVTLSCEQNLNHDAMYWYRQDPGQGLRLIYYSQIVNDFQKGDIAEGYSVSREKKESFPLTVTSAQKNPTAFYLCASSRVNTEAFFGQGTRLTVV.

The V call is TRBV6-5, the J call TRBJ2-7; the D gene is possibly TRBD2 (6 bases). This CDR3 has 14 amino acids. Germline V lookup: CDR1 MNHEY, CDR2 SVGAGI. The V end lost 7 bases, the J end lost 0 bases, and 13 bases lay between the germline ends. The CDR3 reads CASKIGGSSYEQYF. CDR3 nucleotide sequence: TGTGCCAGCAAAATCGGGGGATCCTCCTACGAGCAGTACTTC.

The V call is TRBV20-1, the J call TRBJ2-1; D remains ambiguous. The CDR3 covers 11 residues. From germline, CDR1 is DFQATT and CDR2 SNEGSKA (reference sequence). Trimming left V 3 bases short and J 5 bases short, with 5 bases between. CDR3 protein: CSASFHNEQFF. Written as DNA, the CDR3 is TGCAGTGCTAGTTTTCACAATGAGCAGTTCTTC.

This chain joins TRBV2 and TRBJ1-2, with 7 bases that match TRBD1. The ends lost 7 bases at V and 2 bases at J; junction bases unmatched: 10. The CDR3 is made up of 15 amino acids. Germline V gene lookup returns CDR1 SNHLY and CDR2 FYNNEI. This chain's CDR3 is CASIPPPRGNYGYTF. CDR3 nucleotide sequence: TGTGCCAGCATCCCCCCGCCCAGGGGGAACTATGGCTACACCTTC.

The gene calls are TRBV7-2 and TRBJ2-3; no reliable D call. The CDR3 runs 12 residues. V was pared by 5 bases and J by 3 bases, with 6 bases between. Germline assignment: CDR1 SGHTA and CDR2 FQGNSA. The CDR3, as DNA: TGTGCCAGCAGCGGGTATACAGATACGCAGTATTTT. Its protein product is CASSGYTDTQYF.

V usage is TRBV6-6 and J usage is TRBJ1-4, with a possible D match to TRBD1 (5 bases). Trimming removed 8 bases at V and 10 bases at J, with 17 bases between. The CDR3 spans 13 residues. Germline V gene data show CDR1 as MNHNY and CDR2 as SVGAGI (reference sequence). CDR3 protein: CASDSTRPGKLFF. In DNA form, the CDR3 reads TGTGCCAGCGACAGCACCCGACCTGGAAAACTGTTTTTT.

This clone was seen only a few times. This rearrangement joins TRBV14 to TRBJ1-1; 11 bases are shared with TRBD1. V was pared by 2 bases and J by 8 bases, with 7 bases of the junction left unmatched. The germline V gene encodes CDR1 SGHDN and CDR2 FVKESK. The CDR3 runs 15 residues. CDR3 region: CASSQLRDRGTEAFF. The CDR3 nucleotides read TGTGCCAGCAGCCAACTCCGGGACAGGGGGACGGAAGCTTTCTTT.

This clone was counted a single time. The gene calls are TRBV6-5 and TRBJ2-7; 9 positions agree with TRBD1. This CDR3 has 15 amino acids. V trimming: 4 bases; J trimming: 2 bases; junction bases outside the gene matches: 6. CDR1 and CDR2 from the germline V gene are MNHEY and SVGAGI. For the CDR3, the DNA is TGTGCCAGCAGTTCTTCCGGGACAGGGCCCTACGAGCAGTACTTC. Its translation: CASSSSGTGPYEQYF.

This sequence joins TRBV5-1 and TRBJ1-3; D uncertain. This CDR3 is built from 13 residues. Between the trimmed V and J ends, which lost 0 bases and 3 bases, there was a span of 4 bases. Looked up from germline, CDR1 is SGHRS and CDR2 is YFSETQ. The CDR3 bases are TGCGCCAGCAGCTTGGCAGTTGGAAACACCATATATTTT. Translation gives CASSLAVGNTIYF.

This chain uses TRBV12-5 with TRBJ2-1, with TRBD2 identical over 9 bases. The germline V gene encodes CDR1 LGHNT and CDR2 FRNRAP. This CDR3 spans 19 amino acids. J gave up 2 bases and V 2 bases, and 13 bases lay outside the gene matches. CDR3 sequence reads: CASGLLRAGLAYPYNEQFF. In DNA form, the CDR3 reads TGTGCTAGTGGTTTGCTGCGAGCGGGACTAGCTTACCCCTACAATGAGCAGTTCTTC.

In nucleotides, the CDR3 is TGCGCCAGCAGTTCCGCCTCAGGGGGCGAGTATGGCTACACCTTC. Amino acids: CASSSASGGEYGYTF. The chain joins TRBV4-3 to TRBJ1-2; TRBD1 matches 8 bases. Trimming removed 6 bases from V and 5 bases from J; junction bases left unmatched: 11. This CDR3 comprises 15 residues. Germline CDR1 and CDR2: LGHNA and YSLEER.

This chain connects TRBV27 to TRBJ2-2; D is ambiguous. The germline V gene encodes CDR1 MNHEY and CDR2 SMNVEV (reference sequence). The CDR3 length is 16 residues. Trimming left V 0 bases short and J 2 bases short, with 10 bases between. The CDR3 sequence: CASSLSIQRNTGELFF. CDR3 coding DNA: TGTGCCAGCAGTTTATCGATTCAGAGAAACACCGGGGAGCTGTTTTTT.

The chain recombines TRBV3-1 (or the pseudogene TRBV3-2) with TRBJ1-1, with D tentatively TRBD1 (6 bases). Trimming took off 4 bases at V and 1 base at J, with 13 bases between the two ends. The germline gives CDR1 LGHDT, CDR2 YNNKEL (reference sequence). CDR3 length equals 15 residues. DNA of the CDR3: TGTGCCAGCAGCCCGCTTTGGGGGCGGAACACTGAAGCTTTCTTT. Protein product: CASSPLWGRNTEAFF.